This T cell receptor beta chain is from a study of T cells expressing NK-cell markers. Turning to the study itself: One of eight sequenced donors was HCMV-seronegative; the other seven were seropositive.

The length of the CDR3 is 17 residues. Germline-derived CDR1 and CDR2 are SGHAT and FQNNGV. A word on this clonotype: The antigen remains undetermined.

Researchers built TCR beta cDNA using 5'RACE template switching with UMIs. Each CDR3 protein gets one entry in TCRdb, which reprocessed the 5' RACE reads and gives no DNA. In total, the table holds about 300,000 distinct CDR3 sequences. Study results and caveats: Dominant NKG2C+ clonotypes were found to form about 1.0-8% of CD8+ T cells in several donors.

The chain employs TRBV11-2 and TRBJ2-7; checking the TCRdb D call of TRBD1 is not possible without DNA. This clonotype was sampled from a woman between 18 and 69 years old in good health. Source material: blood T cells: a sorted CD56 or NKG2C T cell subset, CD4+ or CD8+ T cells, or bulk PBMC T cells (not recorded which). CDR3 residues: CASSLDGTGGGSYEQYF.